The 4 T cell receptor beta chains below were found in one sample sequenced in a study of T cells in Graves' hyperthyroidism and ophthalmopathy. From RNA transcripts, TCR beta CDR3 regions were amplified. The HTBI primer set was used in a first-round RT-PCR of the TCR CDR3. One entry per CDR3 protein, called by TCRdb with MiXCR from the multiplex PCR reads. The data hold 550,000 to 700,000 distinct CDR3 sequences, with about half observed a single time. Sequencing was done on a sample of peripheral blood or thyroid tissue (not recorded which). The receptors shown here come from an adult woman with Graves' disease, either hyperthyroidism or ophthalmopathy (not recorded which).

This clonotype was detected ten times or more. The CDR3 DNA reads TGTGCCAGTAGTATGAGGTCGATGAGGAGTAACACTGAAGCTTTCTTT. As protein: CASSMRSMRSNTEAFF. The V call is TRBV19, the J call TRBJ1-1; unclear D gene. The V end lost 3 bases, the J end lost 2 bases, and 16 bases lay between the germline ends. There are 16 residues in the CDR3. The germline V gene encodes CDR1 LNHDA and CDR2 SQIVND (reference sequence).

The V call is TRBV5-1, the J call TRBJ2-2; TRBD1 aligns across 7 bases. V lost 3 bases, J lost 4 bases, and 6 bases stayed unmatched. Germline V CDR1 and CDR2: SGHRS, YFSETQ. The CDR3 is 15 amino acids. The CDR3 sequence is CASSSQGIGTGELFF. The CDR3 DNA sequence: TGCGCCAGCAGCTCACAGGGGATTGGCACCGGGGAGCTGTTTTTT.

This clonotype has more than one count but fewer than ten. This chain connects TRBV28 to TRBJ1-3; D ambiguous. The CDR3 has 14 residues. Trimming shortened V by 6 bases and J by 2 bases, and 11 bases separated the two germline ends. The germline V gene encodes CDR1 MDHEN and CDR2 SYDVKM. CDR3 coding DNA: TGTGCCAGCAGGACAACAGCCACTGGAAACACCATATATTTT. This sequence encodes CASRTTATGNTIYF.

The chain joins TRBV11-1 to TRBJ1-1; maybe TRBD1 (5 bases). CDR1 and CDR2 (germline): SGHAT, FQDESV (reference sequence). Trimming took off 6 bases at V and 1 base at J, with 18 bases between the two ends. This CDR3 spans 16 amino acids. The CDR3 DNA is TGTGCCAGCAGTCATCCGTGGGGCGCGGAGAACACTGAAGCTTTCTTT. It is translated as CASSHPWGAENTEAFF.